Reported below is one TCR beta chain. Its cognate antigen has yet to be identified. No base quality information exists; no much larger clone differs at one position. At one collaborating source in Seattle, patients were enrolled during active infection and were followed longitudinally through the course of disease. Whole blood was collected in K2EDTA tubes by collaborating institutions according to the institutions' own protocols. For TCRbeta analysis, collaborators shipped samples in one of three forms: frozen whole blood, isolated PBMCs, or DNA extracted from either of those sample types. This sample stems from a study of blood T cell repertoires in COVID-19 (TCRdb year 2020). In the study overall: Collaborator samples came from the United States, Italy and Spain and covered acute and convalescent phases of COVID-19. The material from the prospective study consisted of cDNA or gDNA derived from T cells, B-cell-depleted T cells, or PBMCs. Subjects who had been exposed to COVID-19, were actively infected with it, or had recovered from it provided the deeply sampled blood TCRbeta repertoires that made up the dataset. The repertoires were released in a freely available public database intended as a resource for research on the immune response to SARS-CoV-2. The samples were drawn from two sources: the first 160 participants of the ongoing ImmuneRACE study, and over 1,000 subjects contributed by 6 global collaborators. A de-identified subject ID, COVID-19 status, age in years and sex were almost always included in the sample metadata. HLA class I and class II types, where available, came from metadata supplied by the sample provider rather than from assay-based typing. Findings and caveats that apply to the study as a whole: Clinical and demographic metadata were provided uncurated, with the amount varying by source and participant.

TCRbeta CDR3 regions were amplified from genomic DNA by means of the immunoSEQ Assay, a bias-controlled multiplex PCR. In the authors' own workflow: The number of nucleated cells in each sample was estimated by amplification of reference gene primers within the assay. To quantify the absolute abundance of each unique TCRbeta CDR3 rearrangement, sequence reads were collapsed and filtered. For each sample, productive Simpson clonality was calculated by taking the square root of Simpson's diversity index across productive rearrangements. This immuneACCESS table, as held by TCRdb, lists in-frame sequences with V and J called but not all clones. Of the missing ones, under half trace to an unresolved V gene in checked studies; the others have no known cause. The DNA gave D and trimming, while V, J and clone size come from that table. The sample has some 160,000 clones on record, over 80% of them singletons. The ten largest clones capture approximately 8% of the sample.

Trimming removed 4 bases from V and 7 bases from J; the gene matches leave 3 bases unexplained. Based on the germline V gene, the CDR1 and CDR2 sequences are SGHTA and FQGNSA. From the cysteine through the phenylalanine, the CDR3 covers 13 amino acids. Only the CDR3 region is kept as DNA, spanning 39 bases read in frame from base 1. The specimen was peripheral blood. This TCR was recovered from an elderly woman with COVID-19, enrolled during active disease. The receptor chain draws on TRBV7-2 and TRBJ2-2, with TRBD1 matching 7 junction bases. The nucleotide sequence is TGTGCCAGCAGCTCCCGGACAGGCGGGGAGCTGTTTTTT. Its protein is CASSSRTGGELFF.